This entry features one TCR beta chain sequence. Repertoires were generated with immunoSEQ multiplex PCR, while TCRdb's copy carries only in-frame clones and drops some. The data contain 250,000 to 350,000 clones, around 90% of them singletons. Individuals aged about 18 to 89 years were recruited from 24 US areas. Participants were placed into cohorts based on the clinical history they reported. The data belong to a study of blood T cell repertoires in COVID-19. At the level of the study: Both acute and convalescent COVID-19 samples were obtained from the United States, Italy and Spain. T cells, B-cell-depleted T cells, or PBMCs provided the cDNA or gDNA that served as material.

This TCR came from a woman under 30 with acute COVID-19. The sequencing input was PBMCs or T cells enriched from blood (not recorded which).

CDR3 bases: TGCGCCAGCAGCTTGAACCCTAGCGGTGGGGCCGTTAGCACAGATACGCAGTATTTT. It yields the protein CASSLNPSGGAVSTDTQYF. This chain joins TRBV5-1 and TRBJ2-3; 7 bases align to TRBD2. From germline, CDR1 is SGHRS and CDR2 YFSETQ. V was clipped by 1 base and J by 0 bases; unmatched bases: 14. The CDR3 extends over 19 amino acids.